The rows below give T cell receptor beta chains drawn from one sample of a study of blood T cell repertoires in COVID-19. The repertoire was sequenced with immunoSEQ multiplex PCR; TCRdb's copy has only in-frame clones and lacks some. The top ten hold about 7% of the sample, which has about 180,000 clones, approximately 80% seen once. Sequenced input: peripheral blood. The receptors shown here come from a woman in her 40s with COVID-19, enrolled during active disease. The CDR3 runs from the conserved cysteine through the conserved F or W. A D gene is named only where the DNA matches it firmly. Clone size is stated in some rows and not others, as once, few, many or a class when expanded.

j_gene	abundance	v_gene	d_gene	CDR3aa	CDR3nt
TRBJ1-1	.	TRBV6-2/TRBV6-3	.	CASSYSLNTEAFF	TGTGCCAGCAGTTACAGCTTGAACACTGAAGCTTTCTTT
TRBJ2-2	.	TRBV7-3	.	CASSPRTGELFF	TGTGCCAGCAGCCCTAGGACCGGGGAGCTGTTTTTT
TRBJ2-7	few	TRBV7-9	.	CASTGPFVSSYEQYF	TGTGCCAGCACCGGGCCGTTTGTGAGCTCCTACGAGCAGTACTTC
TRBJ2-1	.	TRBV24-1	.	CATSESLNYNEQFF	TGTGCCACCAGTGAAAGTCTAAACTACAATGAGCAGTTCTTC
TRBJ1-1	.	TRBV11-2	TRBD1	CAGQGALNTEAFF	TGTGCCGGACAGGGGGCCTTGAACACTGAAGCTTTCTTT
TRBJ1-5	once	TRBV25-1	TRBD1	CASSDTGGRQPQHF	TGTGCCAGCAGTGACACAGGGGGCCGTCAGCCCCAGCATTTT
TRBJ2-7	.	TRBV7-6	TRBD1	CASSPRDSSYEQYF	TGTGCCAGCAGCCCACGGGACAGCTCCTACGAGCAGTACTTC
TRBJ2-7	.	TRBV27	.	CASSLNPGYEQYF	TGTGCCAGCAGTTTAAACCCGGGCTACGAGCAGTACTTC
TRBJ1-1	.	TRBV5-6	.	CASSLPQGMNTEAFF	TGTGCCAGCAGCTTGCCCCAGGGTATGAACACTGAAGCTTTCTTT
TRBJ1-1	.	TRBV3-1/TRBV3-2	.	CASSQRVSVAYAFF	TGTGCCAGCAGCCAACGGGTCTCGGTGGCCTACGCTTTCTTT
TRBJ2-3	.	TRBV2	.	CASRRASFTDTQYF	TGTGCCAGCAGGAGGGCTAGCTTCACAGATACGCAGTATTTT
TRBJ2-1	.	TRBV7-3	TRBD2	CASSLNHLTGGHNEQFF	TGTGCCAGCAGCTTAAATCACCTTACGGGGGGGCACAATGAGCAGTTCTTC
TRBJ2-2	.	TRBV5-4	.	CASSLASNTGELFF	TGTGCCAGCAGCTTGGCCTCTAACACCGGGGAGCTGTTTTTT
TRBJ2-7	.	TRBV27	TRBD1	CASRLSSGTGIYEQYF	TGTGCCAGCAGACTATCCTCCGGGACAGGGATCTACGAGCAGTACTTC
TRBJ1-1	.	TRBV5-6	.	CASSLLGQPNTEAFF	TGTGCCAGCAGCTTGTTGGGACAACCGAACACTGAAGCTTTCTTT
TRBJ2-1	.	TRBV4-1	TRBD2	CASSQEASGGEQFF	TGCGCCAGCAGCCAAGAGGCTAGCGGGGGCGAGCAGTTCTTC
TRBJ1-1	few	TRBV2	TRBD1	CASRTGSYTEAFF	TGTGCCAGCAGGACAGGGAGCTACACTGAAGCTTTCTTT
TRBJ2-2	.	TRBV12-3/TRBV12-4	.	CASRRQDTGELFF	TGTGCCAGCAGGAGACAGGACACCGGGGAGCTGTTTTTT
TRBJ2-3	.	TRBV5-4	.	CASSLKAVDTQYF	TGTGCCAGCAGCTTGAAAGCGGTGGATACGCAGTATTTT
TRBJ2-4	.	TRBV6-1	.	CASSEAPGNIQYF	TGTGCCAGCAGTGAAGCGCCCGGAAACATTCAGTACTTC
TRBJ2-2	.	TRBV6-5	.	CASSYTGQGGELFF	TGTGCCAGCAGTTACACAGGACAAGGCGGGGAGCTGTTTTTT
TRBJ1-1	.	TRBV24-1	TRBD1	CATTRTGGAWGAAFF	TGTGCCACCACCAGGACAGGGGGCGCTTGGGGGGCTGCTTTCTTT
TRBJ1-6	.	TRBV19	.	CASSIDSAGANSPLHF	TGTGCCAGTAGTATAGATAGCGCAGGGGCCAATTCACCCCTCCACTTT
TRBJ1-1	.	TRBV6-5	.	CASSYVGGFTEAFF	TGTGCCAGCAGTTATGTTGGGGGCTTCACTGAAGCTTTCTTT
TRBJ1-6	.	TRBV12-5	TRBD1	CASGLVNQGGSYNSPLHF	TGTGCTAGTGGTTTGGTTAATCAGGGGGGCTCCTATAATTCACCCCTCCACTTT
TRBJ2-7	.	TRBV27	TRBD2	CASSFGGDLVYEQYF	TGTGCCAGCAGTTTCGGGGGGGATCTAGTCTACGAGCAGTACTTC
TRBJ2-7	.	TRBV29-1	TRBD1	CSVDGGERTGQGSYEQYF	TGCAGCGTTGATGGCGGGGAAAGGACCGGACAGGGCTCCTACGAGCAGTACTTC
TRBJ1-2	.	TRBV14	.	CASSPQARGYGYTF	TGTGCCAGCAGCCCCCAGGCTCGGGGCTATGGCTACACCTTC
TRBJ2-7	.	TRBV4-1	TRBD1	CASSPGQSEQYF	TGCGCCAGCAGCCCGGGACAGAGCGAGCAGTACTTC
TRBJ1-5	.	TRBV7-8	TRBD1	CASSLIDWTGVNQPQHF	TGTGCCAGCAGCTTAATCGATTGGACAGGGGTGAATCAGCCCCAGCATTTT
TRBJ2-3	.	TRBV7-3	TRBD1	CASSSTGTGVDTQYF	TGTGCCAGCAGCTCAACCGGGACAGGGGTTGATACGCAGTATTTT
TRBJ1-6	.	TRBV18	.	CASSPPGSSYNSPLHF	TGTGCCAGCTCACCACCGGGGAGCTCCTATAATTCACCCCTCCACTTT
TRBJ1-4	.	TRBV6-5	TRBD1	CASSYSIIGQGKKLFF	TGTGCCAGCAGTTACTCGATTATCGGACAGGGTAAAAAACTGTTTTTT
TRBJ1-1	.	TRBV3-1/TRBV3-2	TRBD1	CASRDPGQMNTEAFF	TGTGCCAGCAGAGACCCGGGACAGATGAACACTGAAGCTTTCTTT
TRBJ2-5	.	TRBV5-1	.	CASSLDISQETQYF	TGCGCCAGCAGCTTGGACATCAGCCAAGAGACCCAGTACTTC
TRBJ2-7	.	TRBV5-6	.	CASSMAGFRYEQYF	TGTGCCAGCAGCATGGCGGGATTTCGCTACGAGCAGTACTTC
TRBJ2-7	.	TRBV19	TRBD2	CASSRTSGYEQYF	TGTGCCAGTAGCCGGACTAGCGGCTACGAGCAGTACTTC
TRBJ2-3	.	TRBV24-1	TRBD2	CATSETSLPHDTQYF	TGTGCCACCAGTGAGACTAGCTTACCCCACGATACGCAGTATTTT
TRBJ2-3	once	TRBV5-1	.	CASSLAFLGGRPLTDTQYF	TGCGCCAGCAGCTTGGCGTTTCTTGGGGGGAGGCCTCTCACAGATACGCAGTATTTT
TRBJ1-6	.	TRBV21-1	.	CASSKGRLAGSPLHF	TGTGCCAGCAGCAAAGGACGACTAGCCGGCTCACCCCTCCACTTT
TRBJ1-2	few	TRBV5-4	.	CASSLSAVTGRGYTF	TGTGCCAGCAGCTTGAGCGCGGTTACTGGTCGTGGCTACACCTTC
TRBJ1-6	.	TRBV27	TRBD1	CASSPRGLRNSPLHF	TGTGCCAGCAGTCCAAGGGGGCTGAGGAATTCACCCCTCCACTTT
TRBJ2-5	once	TRBV4-1	TRBD2	CASSQEWAGDVQETQYF	TGCGCCAGCAGCCAAGAGTGGGCGGGGGATGTCCAAGAGACCCAGTACTTC
TRBJ2-5	.	TRBV5-6	.	CASGRTSQYF	TGTGCCAGCGGGAGGACGTCCCAGTACTTC
TRBJ1-1	.	TRBV27	TRBD1	CASRDGQGARNTEAFF	TGTGCCAGCAGGGACGGACAGGGGGCGCGTAACACTGAAGCTTTCTTT
TRBJ2-1	.	TRBV5-6	TRBD2	CASSLELAGGREQFF	TGTGCCAGCAGCTTGGAATTAGCGGGGGGTCGTGAGCAGTTCTTC
TRBJ1-5	.	TRBV3-1/TRBV3-2	TRBD1	CASSQDRTGAQPQHF	TGTGCCAGCAGCCAAGACCGGACAGGGGCTCAGCCCCAGCATTTT
TRBJ2-3	.	TRBV27	.	CASRVAGTDTQYF	TGTGCCAGCAGGGTAGCGGGCACAGATACGCAGTATTTT
TRBJ2-1	.	TRBV27	.	CASTNALAGTYNEQFF	TGTGCCAGCACCAATGCTTTGGCGGGAACCTACAATGAGCAGTTCTTC
TRBJ2-5	.	TRBV5-4	.	CASSLSARSKETQYF	TGTGCCAGCAGCTTGTCTGCTCGGTCAAAAGAGACCCAGTACTTC
TRBJ2-6	.	TRBV5-1	.	CASSEQLLGISGANVLTF	TGCGCCAGCAGCGAACAGCTATTAGGTATCTCTGGGGCCAACGTCCTGACTTTC
TRBJ2-5	.	TRBV9	.	CASSVHLSETQYF	TGTGCCAGCAGCGTCCACTTATCGGAGACCCAGTACTTC
TRBJ2-3	.	TRBV28	TRBD2	CASETSGRANGEDTQYF	TGTGCCAGCGAAACTAGCGGGAGGGCCAACGGGGAAGATACGCAGTATTTT
TRBJ1-1	.	TRBV5-8	.	CASTRAGEAFF	TGTGCCAGCACCCGGGCAGGGGAAGCTTTCTTT
TRBJ2-5	.	TRBV15	TRBD2	CATSREPVGGGTYQETQYF	TGTGCCACCAGCAGAGAACCCGTGGGCGGGGGGACTTACCAAGAGACCCAGTACTTC
TRBJ1-1	.	TRBV19	.	CASSIGRDTPHTEAFF	TGTGCCAGTAGTATAGGACGGGATACCCCCCACACTGAAGCTTTCTTT
TRBJ1-1	.	TRBV14	.	CASSPNHAGATEAFF	TGTGCCAGCAGCCCCAATCACGCAGGGGCAACTGAAGCTTTCTTT
TRBJ2-7	.	TRBV14	TRBD2	CASRPTGTSDSYEQYF	TGTGCCAGCAGACCCACCGGGACTAGCGATTCCTACGAGCAGTACTTC